The rows below give T cell receptor beta chains drawn from one sample of a study of blood T cell repertoires in COVID-19. TCRdb's table, derived via immunoSEQ multiplex PCR, lists solely in-frame clones and lacks some. This sample has a few hundred thousand clones, with about 90% found just once. Sequencing input: PBMCs or T cells enriched from blood (not recorded which). The receptor source for this set is a man aged 25-45 years who had recovered from COVID-19. Both conserved end residues are part of each CDR3. A D gene is named only where the DNA matches it firmly. Clone size is shown for a subset of rows, as once, few, many or a class of expanded clone.

TRBJ2-7 . . TRBV10-3 CAISDGTSEQYF TGTGCCATCAGTGATGGGACATCCGAGCAGTACTTC
TRBJ2-2 . . TRBV12-5 CASGLEGVATGELFF TGTGCTAGTGGTTTGGAGGGGGTGGCCACCGGGGAGCTGTTTTTT
TRBJ1-5 . . TRBV3-1/TRBV3-2 CASSQDYSGRQPQHF TGTGCCAGCAGCCAAGATTATAGTGGTCGTCAGCCCCAGCATTTT
TRBJ2-3 . TRBD2 TRBV19 CASSEQGLAGGTSTDTQYF TGTGCCAGTAGTGAACAGGGACTAGCGGGGGGTACTAGCACAGATACGCAGTATTTT
TRBJ1-6 . . TRBV12-3/TRBV12-4 CASSMTEHSPLHF TGTGCCAGCAGTATGACAGAGCATTCACCCCTCCACTTT
TRBJ1-2 few . TRBV9 CASSAYRDGYTF TGTGCCAGCAGCGCCTACAGGGATGGGTACACCTTC
TRBJ1-6 . TRBD1 TRBV14 CASSPPGTGNSPLHF TGTGCCAGCAGCCCACCCGGGACAGGCAATTCACCCCTCCACTTT
TRBJ1-6 once . TRBV4-3 CASSQEITGTNSPLHF TGCGCCAGCAGCCAAGAAATTACAGGGACGAATTCACCCCTCCACTTT
TRBJ1-5 . . TRBV4-1 CASSHNEGGNQPQHF TGCGCCAGCAGCCACAATGAGGGAGGCAATCAGCCCCAGCATTTT
TRBJ1-2 few . TRBV7-9 CASPHGGNGYTF TGTGCCAGTCCCCACGGGGGGAATGGCTACACCTTC
TRBJ1-1 . . TRBV28 CASRKGTQIEAFF TGTGCCAGCCGCAAGGGGACACAGATTGAAGCTTTCTTT
TRBJ1-6 . TRBD1 TRBV9 CASSGTGTGSPLHF TGTGCCAGCAGCGGAACCGGGACAGGTTCACCCCTCCACTTT
TRBJ1-1 . TRBD1 TRBV2 CASSVGTGRTEAFF TGTGCCAGCAGTGTAGGGACAGGGAGGACTGAAGCTTTCTTT
TRBJ2-7 . . TRBV27 CASSLRDSYEQYF TGTGCCAGCAGTTTACGCGACTCGTACGAGCAGTACTTC
TRBJ1-1 . . TRBV3-1/TRBV3-2 CASSPPLETEAFF TGTGCCAGCAGCCCCCCGCTCGAGACTGAAGCTTTCTTT
TRBJ2-7 . . TRBV7-2 CASSLGFTVQYF TGTGCCAGCAGCTTAGGGTTTACGGTGCAGTACTTC
TRBJ1-6 . . TRBV5-4 CASVGSGVDSPLHF TGTGCCAGCGTCGGGTCCGGGGTTGACTCACCCCTCCACTTT
TRBJ1-5 once TRBD1 TRBV2 CASSEARGQGLLYSNQPQHF TGTGCCAGCAGTGAAGCGCGGGGACAGGGGCTGCTTTATAGCAATCAGCCCCAGCATTTT
TRBJ1-5 . . TRBV15 CATSTARGSNQPQHF TGTGCCACCAGCACCGCCAGGGGTAGCAATCAGCCCCAGCATTTT
TRBJ1-1 few TRBD1 TRBV12-3/TRBV12-4 CASRVIGQGSAFF TGTGCCAGCAGAGTAATCGGACAGGGGTCAGCTTTCTTT
TRBJ2-2 . . TRBV27 CASRDFTGELFF TGTGCCAGCAGAGACTTCACCGGGGAGCTGTTTTTT
TRBJ2-7 . . TRBV18 CASSPPFPGLHEQYF TGTGCCAGCTCACCTCCATTCCCGGGACTCCACGAGCAGTACTTC
TRBJ1-6 . . TRBV27 CASSLMQGNSPLHF TGTGCCAGCAGTTTAATGCAGGGGAATTCACCCCTCCACTTT
TRBJ2-1 . TRBD2 TRBV11-2 CASSPRGAGVSVNEQFF TGTGCCAGCAGCCCCCGGGGAGCGGGGGTGTCCGTCAATGAGCAGTTCTTC
TRBJ1-1 . TRBD1 TRBV9 CASSGRDRNTEAFF TGTGCCAGCAGCGGACGGGACAGGAACACTGAAGCTTTCTTT
TRBJ1-1 . . TRBV6-5 CASSTTGNTEAFF TGTGCCAGCAGCACGACAGGGAACACTGAAGCTTTCTTT
TRBJ1-1 many . TRBV19 CASSSLANTEAFF TGTGCCAGTAGTTCCCTGGCGAACACTGAAGCTTTCTTT
TRBJ1-1 . TRBD1 TRBV7-9 CASSLLGQGNRRNTEAFF TGTGCCAGCAGCTTACTGGGACAGGGGAATAGACGGAACACTGAAGCTTTCTTT
TRBJ2-4 . TRBD1 TRBV6-5 CASTRQGADIQYF TGTGCCAGCACCAGACAGGGGGCCGACATTCAGTACTTC
TRBJ2-4 . TRBD2 TRBV19 CASTREGVGNIQYF TGTGCCAGTACTCGGGAGGGGGTGGGAAACATTCAGTACTTC
TRBJ1-2 . TRBD1 TRBV30 CAGNRGKDGYTF TGTGCCGGGAACAGGGGTAAAGATGGCTACACCTTC
TRBJ1-4 . TRBD1 TRBV23-1 CASTRTGTNEKLFF TGCGCCAGCACCCGGACAGGGACTAATGAAAAACTGTTTTTT